This T cell receptor (beta chain) was sequenced for a study of vaccination and CD4 T cells after COVID-19 (dated by TCRdb to the early 2020s). For the wider study: In the convalescent cohort there were six males and four females, among whom were two Hispanic individuals, seven Caucasians, two Asians and one multiracial person. Participants received two doses of either the Pfizer-BioNTech BNT162b2 vaccine (n=8) or the Moderna mRNA-1273 vaccine (n=2). Post-COVID blood samples were collected from convalescent patients a median of roughly 100 days after diagnosis, with a range of roughly 30 to 170 days. The time from the second vaccine dose to post-vaccine blood sampling had a median of around 72 days and ranged from roughly 13 to 241 days. For stimulating the cultures, overlapping spike peptide pools were used, derived from SARS-CoV-2 as well as from the common cold coronaviruses HCoV-NL63, HCoV-OC43 and HCoV-229E. Control cultures received a CEFX viral epitope pool as the positive control, an HIV-1 Nef peptide pool as the negative control, or no peptide. In around ten COVID-19 convalescent patients and a handful of infection-naive healthy vaccine recipients, the spike-specific CD4+ TCR repertoire before mRNA vaccination was compared with the repertoire after mRNA vaccination.

This sample's treatment or condition label indicates: 10-day PBMC culture with coronavirus spike peptide pools or control peptides (ViraFEST assay). The ViraFEST assay was used in the study, in which antigen-specific T cells were expanded with peptide pools and expanded clonotypes were subsequently identified by TCR sequencing. Healthy vaccine recipients had no prior SARS-CoV-2 infection, confirmed by negative nucleocapsid antibody tests before and after vaccination. Each well held around 2 million PBMCs cultured in IMDM containing roughly 5% human AB serum and 10 IU/ml IL-2, with about 9.1 ug/ml peptide pools added. On days 3 and 7, half of the culture medium was replaced with fresh IL-2-containing medium. Once the cells had been in culture for roughly 10 days, the EasySep CD4+ T cell isolation kit was used to isolate CD4+ T cells by negative selection. PBMCs were separated from whole blood using Ficoll-Paque Plus gradient centrifugation and then either used fresh or cryopreserved at -140C. In general, triplicate wells were set up for every culture condition.

As for this clonotype: What this receptor recognizes is not known. Nothing much larger sits one base from this clone, and base qualities are not available.

The receptor library was made with PCR. DNA from cultured CD4+ T cells underwent TCR sequencing with the Oncomine TCR Beta short-read assay at the Johns Hopkins FTIC core. The QIAamp micro DNA kit was used to extract genomic DNA from the cultured CD4+ T cells. The Oncomine TCR Beta libraries from cultured CD4+ T cells were pooled using unique dual indexes and then sequenced on an Illumina iSeq 100. In the authors' own workflow: Non-productive sequences were removed, and CDR3s that did not start with C, did not end with F or W, or were shorter than 7 amino acids were discarded. Antigen-specific clonotypes were identified with the MANAFEST web application by comparing peptide-stimulated wells with reference and other culture wells. Positive clones required FDR below 0.05, an odds ratio above 5, and productive frequency above 0.1% in at least two of three replicate wells. A clonotype counted as cross-reactive if it showed significant expansion both in the SARS-CoV-2 spike wells and in at least one common cold coronavirus spike condition. Levenshtein distances (stringdist) and unrooted phylogenetic trees (ape) in R version 3.6.1 were used to assess CDR3 homology. TCRdb applied fastp at Q25 and MiXCR to the public reads, then kept only in-frame beta chains. Every distinct CDR3 protein forms one entry, paired with its most common genes and DNA. TCRdb, not the original authors, processed these V and J calls. The sample includes about 23,000 distinct CDR3 sequences, with around 67% observed a single time. About 22% of the sample goes to the ten largest clones.

V loses 4 bases, J loses 8 bases, and the germline ends lie 9 bases apart. The CDR1 and CDR2 encoded by the germline V gene (reference sequence) are GTSNPN and SVGIG. From its cysteine to its phenylalanine, the CDR3 spans 12 amino acids. CDR3 DNA is the only sequence kept; it has 36 bases, read in frame from the first base. Study-level results and caveats: In convalescent patients, a median about 90% of post-vaccine SARS-CoV-2-reactive clones were detected only after vaccination, and vaccine-specific priming was suggested by this finding. The study included relatively few convalescent patients and did not analyze early timepoints after natural infection. The median number of SARS-CoV-2-reactive clonotypes rose from about 23 after infection to 38 after vaccination, but the change was not significant. Of the vaccine-specific clones found in convalescent patients, nearly all (304 of 307) were mono-reactive for SARS-CoV-2 spike instead of being cross-reactive with common cold coronaviruses.

The chain uses TRBV30 and TRBJ1-6; no D gene call is confident. The sample in question was CD4+ T cells from blood, cultured in vitro, obtained after SARS-CoV-2 vaccination. The TCR sequence derives from a human donor who received a COVID-19 vaccine. The CDR3 region: CAWTPGDSPLHF. The base sequence is TGTGCCTGGACTCCCGGGGATTCACCCCTCCACTTT.